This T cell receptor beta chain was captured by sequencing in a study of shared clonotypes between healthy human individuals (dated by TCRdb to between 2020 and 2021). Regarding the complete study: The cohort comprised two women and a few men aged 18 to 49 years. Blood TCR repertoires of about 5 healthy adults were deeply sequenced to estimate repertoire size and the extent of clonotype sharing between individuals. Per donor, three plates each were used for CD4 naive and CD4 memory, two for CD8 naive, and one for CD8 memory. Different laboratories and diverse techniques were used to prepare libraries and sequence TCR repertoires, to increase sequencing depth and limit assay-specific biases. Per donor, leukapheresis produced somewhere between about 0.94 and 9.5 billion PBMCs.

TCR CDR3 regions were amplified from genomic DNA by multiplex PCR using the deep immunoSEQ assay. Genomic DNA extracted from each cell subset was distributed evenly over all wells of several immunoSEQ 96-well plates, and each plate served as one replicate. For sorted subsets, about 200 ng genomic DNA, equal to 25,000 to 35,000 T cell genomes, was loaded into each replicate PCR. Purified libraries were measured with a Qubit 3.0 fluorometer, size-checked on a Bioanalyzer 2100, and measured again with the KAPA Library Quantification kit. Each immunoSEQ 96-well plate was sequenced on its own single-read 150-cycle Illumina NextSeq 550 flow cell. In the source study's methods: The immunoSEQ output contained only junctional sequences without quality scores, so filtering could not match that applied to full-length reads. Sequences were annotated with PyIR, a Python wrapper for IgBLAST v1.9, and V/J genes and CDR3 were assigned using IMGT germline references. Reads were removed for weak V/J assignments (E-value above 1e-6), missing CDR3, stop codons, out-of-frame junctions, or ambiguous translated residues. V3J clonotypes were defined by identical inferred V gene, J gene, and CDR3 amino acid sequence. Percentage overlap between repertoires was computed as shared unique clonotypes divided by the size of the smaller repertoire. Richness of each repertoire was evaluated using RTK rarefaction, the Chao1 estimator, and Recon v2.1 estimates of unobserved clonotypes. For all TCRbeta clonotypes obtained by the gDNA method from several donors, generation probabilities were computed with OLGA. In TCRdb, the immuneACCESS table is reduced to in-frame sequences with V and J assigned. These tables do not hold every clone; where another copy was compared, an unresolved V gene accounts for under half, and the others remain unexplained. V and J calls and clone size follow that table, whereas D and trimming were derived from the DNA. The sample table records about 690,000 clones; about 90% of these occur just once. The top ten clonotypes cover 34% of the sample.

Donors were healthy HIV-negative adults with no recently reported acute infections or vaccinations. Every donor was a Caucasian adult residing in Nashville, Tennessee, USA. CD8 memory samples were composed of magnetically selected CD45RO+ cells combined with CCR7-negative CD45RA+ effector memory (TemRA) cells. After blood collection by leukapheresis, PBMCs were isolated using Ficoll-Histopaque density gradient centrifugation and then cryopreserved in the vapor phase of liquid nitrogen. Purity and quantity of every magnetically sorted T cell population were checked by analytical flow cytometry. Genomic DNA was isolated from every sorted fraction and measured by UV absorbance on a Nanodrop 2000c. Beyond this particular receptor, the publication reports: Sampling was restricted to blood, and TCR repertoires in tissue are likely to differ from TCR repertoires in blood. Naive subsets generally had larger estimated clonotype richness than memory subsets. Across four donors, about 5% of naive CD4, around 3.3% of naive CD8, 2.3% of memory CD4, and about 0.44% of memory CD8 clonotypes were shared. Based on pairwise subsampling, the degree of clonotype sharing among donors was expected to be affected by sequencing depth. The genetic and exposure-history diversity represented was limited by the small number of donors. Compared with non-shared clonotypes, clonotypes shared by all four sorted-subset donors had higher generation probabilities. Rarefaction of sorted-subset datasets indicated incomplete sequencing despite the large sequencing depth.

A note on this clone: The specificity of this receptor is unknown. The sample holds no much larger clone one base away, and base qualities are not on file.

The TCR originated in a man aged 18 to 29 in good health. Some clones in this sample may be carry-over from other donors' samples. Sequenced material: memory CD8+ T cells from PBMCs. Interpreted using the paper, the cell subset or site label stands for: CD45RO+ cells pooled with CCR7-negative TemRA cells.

Read as DNA, the sequence is TGCGCCAGCAGTGAGTCGTGGGACCAGCGGCGGTACGAGCAGTACTTC. Its protein is CASSESWDQRRYEQYF. The rearranged segments are TRBV10-1 and TRBJ2-7; the D gene is perhaps TRBD1 or TRBD2, each of them matching over 5 bases. V loses 0 bases of germline sequence and J loses 4 bases, and the interval between the two ends is 16 bases. The CDR3 numbers 16 residues from cysteine through phenylalanine. Just CDR3 DNA is preserved here, 48 bases in frame from base 1. CDR1 WNHNN and CDR2 SYGVQD were looked up in the germline V gene (reference sequence).